This is a list of T cell receptor beta chains from one sample in a study of blood T cell repertoires in COVID-19. The table came from immunoSEQ multiplex PCR; TCRdb's copy has only in-frame clones and leaves some out. The sample consists of 150,000 to 200,000 clones, over 65% of them appearing once. The specimen was peripheral blood. All receptors derive from a man aged 55 to 70 with acute or convalescent COVID-19. Both conserved end residues are part of each CDR3. Each record gives: J gene, D gene, clone size, V gene, CDR3 protein, CDR3 DNA. The D gene is left open where the match is weak. The size of a clone is reported for some rows only, either as once, few or many, or as a class for expanded clones.

>TRBJ2-3|NA|NA|TRBV21-1
CASSKSTGGDTQYF
TGTGCCAGCAGCAAAAGTACAGGGGGGGATACGCAGTATTTT
>TRBJ2-2|NA|NA|TRBV9
CASSGALYTGELFF
TGTGCCAGCAGCGGCGCTCTGTACACCGGGGAGCTGTTTTTT
>TRBJ1-5|TRBD1|NA|TRBV7-9
CASSWGDREDQPQHF
TGTGCCAGCAGCTGGGGGGACAGGGAGGATCAGCCCCAGCATTTT
>TRBJ2-5|NA|few|TRBV19
CASTRYGGSLPGETQYF
TGTGCCAGTACCCGGTATGGAGGGTCCCTGCCAGGAGAGACCCAGTACTTC
>TRBJ2-6|TRBD1|NA|TRBV9
CASSLLTGATGANVLTF
TGTGCCAGCAGCCTTCTGACAGGGGCAACAGGGGCCAACGTCCTGACTTTC
>TRBJ1-1|NA|few|TRBV7-2
CASSPRRRQNTEAFF
TGTGCCAGCAGCCCACGGCGTCGACAGAACACTGAAGCTTTCTTT
>TRBJ1-1|NA|NA|TRBV29-1
CSVVREFTEAFF
TGCAGCGTTGTCAGGGAATTCACTGAAGCTTTCTTT
>TRBJ1-3|NA|few|TRBV30
CAWTREGVLSGNTIYF
TGTGCCTGGACCCGAGAGGGGGTACTCTCTGGAAACACCATATATTTT
>TRBJ1-5|TRBD1|NA|TRBV6-5
CASSLDRGNQPQHF
TGTGCCAGCAGTCTGGACAGGGGGAATCAGCCCCAGCATTTT
>TRBJ1-1|NA|NA|TRBV27
CASGIPPGNLNTEAFF
TGTGCCAGCGGCATCCCCCCGGGGAACTTGAACACTGAAGCTTTCTTT
>TRBJ2-4|TRBD2|few|TRBV6-1
CASSEARAGGQYF
TGTGCCAGCAGTGAAGCGCGGGCGGGGGGTCAGTACTTC
>TRBJ2-7|NA|NA|TRBV14
CASSNLGDEQYF
TGTGCCAGCAGCAACCTAGGAGACGAGCAGTACTTC
>TRBJ2-7|TRBD1|NA|TRBV5-4
CASSLTGVDYEQYF
TGTGCCAGCAGCTTGACAGGGGTGGACTACGAGCAGTACTTC
>TRBJ2-3|TRBD2|NA|TRBV2
CASSVPGLGLSTDTQYF
TGTGCCAGCAGTGTACCGGGACTAGGGCTTAGCACAGATACGCAGTATTTT
>TRBJ2-5|TRBD2|NA|TRBV19
CASSSLSGGDQETQYF
TGTGCCAGTAGTAGCCTTAGCGGGGGAGACCAAGAGACCCAGTACTTC
>TRBJ2-3|TRBD2|once|TRBV9
CASSVSGGAVGTDTQYF
TGTGCCAGCAGCGTTAGCGGGGGGGCCGTAGGAACAGATACGCAGTATTTT
>TRBJ2-1|TRBD2|NA|TRBV27
CASSLSGGNYNEQFF
TGTGCCAGCAGTTTATCGGGGGGGAATTACAATGAGCAGTTCTTC
>TRBJ2-2|NA|NA|TRBV7-7
CASSAENTGELFF
TGTGCCAGCAGCGCAGAGAACACCGGGGAGCTGTTTTTT